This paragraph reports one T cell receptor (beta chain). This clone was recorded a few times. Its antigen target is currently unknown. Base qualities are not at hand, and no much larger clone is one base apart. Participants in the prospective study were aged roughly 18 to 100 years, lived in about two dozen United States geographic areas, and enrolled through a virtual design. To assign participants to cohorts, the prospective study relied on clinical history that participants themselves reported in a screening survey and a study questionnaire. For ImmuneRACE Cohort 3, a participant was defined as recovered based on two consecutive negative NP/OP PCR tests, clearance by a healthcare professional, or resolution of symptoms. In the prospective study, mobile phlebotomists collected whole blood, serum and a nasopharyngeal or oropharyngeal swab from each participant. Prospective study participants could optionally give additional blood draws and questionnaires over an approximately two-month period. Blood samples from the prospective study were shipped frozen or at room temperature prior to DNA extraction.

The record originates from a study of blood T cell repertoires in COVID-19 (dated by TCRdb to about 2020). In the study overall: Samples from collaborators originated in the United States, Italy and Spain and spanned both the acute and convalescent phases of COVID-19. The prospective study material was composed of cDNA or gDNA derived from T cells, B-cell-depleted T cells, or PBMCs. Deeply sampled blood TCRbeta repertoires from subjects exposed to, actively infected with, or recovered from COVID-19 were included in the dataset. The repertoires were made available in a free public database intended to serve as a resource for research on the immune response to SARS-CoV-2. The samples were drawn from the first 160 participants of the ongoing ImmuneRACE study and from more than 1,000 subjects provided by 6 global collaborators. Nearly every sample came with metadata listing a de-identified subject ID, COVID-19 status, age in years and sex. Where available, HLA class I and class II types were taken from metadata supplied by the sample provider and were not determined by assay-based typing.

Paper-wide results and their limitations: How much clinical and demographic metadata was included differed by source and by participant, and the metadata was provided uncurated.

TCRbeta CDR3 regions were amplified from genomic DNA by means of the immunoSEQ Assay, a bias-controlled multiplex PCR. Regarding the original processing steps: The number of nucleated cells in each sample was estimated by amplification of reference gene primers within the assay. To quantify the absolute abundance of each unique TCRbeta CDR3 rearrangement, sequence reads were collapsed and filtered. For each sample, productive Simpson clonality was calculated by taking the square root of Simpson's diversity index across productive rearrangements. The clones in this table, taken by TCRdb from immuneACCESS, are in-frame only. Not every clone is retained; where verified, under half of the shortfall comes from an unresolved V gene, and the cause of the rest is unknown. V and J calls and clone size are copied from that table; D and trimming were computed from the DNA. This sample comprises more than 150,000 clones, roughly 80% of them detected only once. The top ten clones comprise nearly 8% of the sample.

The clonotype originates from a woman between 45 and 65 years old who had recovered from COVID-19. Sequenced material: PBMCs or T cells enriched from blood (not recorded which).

The DNA reads as follows: TGTGCCAGCAGCGTAGAAGTTGGCAGGGAAGCTTTCTTT. This gives the protein CASSVEVGREAFF. The receptor chain draws on TRBV9 and TRBJ1-1; no D gene can be assigned with confidence. The junction shows trimming of 0 bases on V and 8 bases on J, plus 11 bases between the germline ends. The germline V gene encodes CDR1 SGDLS and CDR2 YYNGEE. Measured from the cysteine to the phenylalanine, the CDR3 is 13 residues long. Of the read, only the CDR3 DNA is kept; its 39 bases are in frame from base 1.